These 13 T cell receptor beta chains originate from one sample sequenced in a study of cytomegalovirus exposure and HLA in healthy donors (dated by TCRdb to 2015 to 2018). Preparation of the library involved the immunoSEQ multiplex PCR assay. For the multiplex PCR, a mixture combining 60 forward primers for TCR Vbeta segments and 13 reverse primers for TCR Jbeta segments was used. TCRdb re-hosts the immuneACCESS table, in-frame sequences only. Its copies lack some clones; in the studies checked, an unresolved V gene accounts for under half of them, and the cause for the rest is not known. The sample table shows roughly 130,000 clones, and roughly 79% are seen once. The ten largest clones capture less than 2% of the sample. Sample: PBMCs. These receptors were taken from a woman aged 45-60 years in good health and CMV-seronegative.

This clone was observed a few times. The chain couples TRBV19 to TRBJ1-5, with 11 bases identical to TRBD1. Trimming at V came to 2 bases and at J to 5 bases, leaving 2 bases not matched to a gene. The V gene's germline CDR1 is LNHDA and CDR2 SQIVND (reference sequence). CDR3 length equals 15 residues. CDR3 amino acids: CASSIKDRGHQPQHF. The CDR3 nucleotides are TGTGCCAGTAGTATAAAGGACAGGGGGCATCAGCCCCAGCATTTT.

This clone was detected only once. V gene TRBV11-2 combines with J gene TRBJ2-7; no clear D gene. There are 13 residues in the CDR3. Deletions cut 5 bases from V and 4 bases from J, with 12 bases between. Germline CDR1 reads SGHAT; CDR2 reads FQNNGV. This CDR3 is CASSKEMTYEQYV. The CDR3 DNA reads TGTGCCAGCAGCAAAGAGATGACTTACGAGCAGTACGTC.

This rearrangement joins TRBV5-6 to TRBJ2-2, with 9 bases that match TRBD1. The CDR3 runs 16 residues. J gave up 6 bases and V 1 base, and 7 bases lay outside the gene matches. Germline CDR1 is SGHDT and CDR2 is YYEEEE. The CDR3 region has the DNA TGTGCCAGCAGCTTGCCACAGGGGGCTGGGGCCGGGGAGCTGTTTTTT. Translated, it gives CASSLPQGAGAGELFF.

This clone appeared once. At one boundary the junction diverges from the germline segment, which might be a read error. The chain combines TRBV5-1 with TRBJ1-2; D ambiguous. Germline CDR1 is SGHRS and CDR2 is YFSETQ. The CDR3 is made up of 14 amino acids. CDR3 protein: CASNRREGKEGYPF. In DNA, the CDR3 is TGCGCCAGCAACCGAAGGGAGGGAAAGGAAGGCTACCCCTTC.

This clone was observed a handful of times. The genes are TRBV6-1 and TRBJ2-7, with TRBD2 matching 8 bases. The CDR3 covers 16 residues. Germline V gene sequence: CDR1 MNHNS, CDR2 SASEGT. V trimming: 1 base; J trimming: 2 bases; junction bases outside the gene matches: 7. CDR3 sequence reads: CASSEVRTGGPYEQYV. The CDR3 DNA sequence: TGTGCCAGCAGTGAAGTCCGAACGGGAGGGCCCTACGAGCAGTACGTC.

The chain is built from TRBV6-6 and TRBJ1-1; a weak D match, TRBD1 (5 bases). Trimming pared 0 bases from V and 0 bases from J, leaving 8 bases between. The CDR3 spans 15 residues. Looked up from germline, CDR1 is MNHNY and CDR2 is SVGAGI (reference sequence). CDR3 in amino acids: CASSYSREMNTEAFF. CDR3 nucleotides: TGTGCCAGCAGTTACTCCAGGGAAATGAACACTGAAGCTTTCTTT.

The sample holds one count of this clone. The chain couples TRBV7-3 to TRBJ2-2, with D possibly TRBD1 on 6 matching bases. The length of the CDR3 is 14 residues. Looked up from germline, CDR1 is SGHTA and CDR2 is FQGTGA. Trimming took off 5 bases at V and 6 bases at J, with 13 bases between the two ends. The CDR3 DNA reads as TGTGCCAGCAGCAAGGGACACGAGGCCGGGGAGCTGTTTTTT. It translates to CASSKGHEAGELFF. Full variable domain (rest looked up from reference TRBV7-3 and TRBJ2-2): GAGVSQTPSNKVTEKGKYVELRCDPISGHTALYWYRQSLGQGPEFLIYFQGTGAADDSGLPNDRFFAVRPEGSVSTLKIQRTERGDSAVYLCASSKGHEAGELFFGEGSRLTVL.

This sequence joins TRBV29-1 and TRBJ2-7, with 9 bases that match TRBD1. CDR3 length equals 12 residues. V dropped 4 bases and J dropped 6; count of bases not matched to a gene: 4. The germline gives CDR1 SQVTM, CDR2 ANQGSEA. The CDR3 is CSVGTGGLEQYF. In nucleotides, the CDR3 is TGCAGCGTTGGAACAGGGGGCCTCGAGCAGTACTTC.

V gene TRBV5-6 combines with J gene TRBJ1-5; 8 nucleotides align to TRBD1. Germline-derived CDR1 and CDR2 are SGHDT and YYEEEE. V lost 4 bases to trimming and J lost 2 bases; unmatched junction nucleotides: 14. The CDR3 is made up of 18 amino acids. CDR3 coding DNA: TGTGCCAGCAGCCGGACAGGGTATCGTTCGGCCGGCAATCAGCCCCAGCATTTT. Its translation: CASSRTGYRSAGNQPQHF.

The J gene is TRBJ2-3, the V gene TRBV9; the match to TRBD1 covers 8 bases. The V and J ends lost 3 bases and 4 bases, in that order; junction bases with no gene match: 7. Germline CDR1 reads SGDLS; CDR2 reads YYNGEE. There are 15 residues in the CDR3. CDR3 sequence reads: CASSDPGGRADTQYF. DNA of the CDR3: TGTGCCAGCAGCGACCCAGGGGGCAGGGCAGATACGCAGTATTTT.

V and J are TRBV27 and TRBJ1-5; 7 bases fit TRBD1. V shed 6 bases and J 0 bases; nucleotides not matched to a gene: 5. Germline CDR1 reads MNHEY; CDR2 reads SMNVEV (reference sequence). This CDR3 has 15 amino acids. CDR3 sequence reads: CASSQQGYSNQPQHF. DNA for the CDR3: TGTGCCAGCAGCCAACAGGGGTATAGCAATCAGCCCCAGCATTTT.

J is TRBJ2-3 and V is TRBV19; 9 nucleotides agree with TRBD1. Trimming at V came to 5 bases and at J to 4 bases, leaving 7 bases not matched to a gene. This CDR3 region has 15 residues. CDR1 and CDR2 from the germline V gene are LNHDA and SQIVND (reference sequence). The DNA of the CDR3 is TGTGCCAGTAGTCCCGACAGGGGGTACTCAGATACGCAGTATTTT. Amino acid sequence: CASSPDRGYSDTQYF.

This chain connects TRBV27 to TRBJ2-7, with 8 nucleotides matching TRBD2. This CDR3 region has 15 residues. V lost 2 bases, J lost 5 bases, and 8 bases stayed unmatched. Germline V gene sequence: CDR1 MNHEY, CDR2 SMNVEV (reference sequence). The CDR3 DNA reads as TGTGCCAGCAGTTTAAGAGGGACTAGTTCCCACGAGCAGTACGTC. This sequence encodes CASSLRGTSSHEQYV.